This TCR beta chain was sequenced during a study of human thymus T cells. Study-wide results and caveats: Related work showed strongly overlapping thymic repertoires across unrelated individuals. Use of V and J genes seemed skewed within the thymic and blood repertoires.

TCRdb's table, derived via immunoSEQ multiplex PCR, lists solely in-frame clones and lacks some. The sample yields tens of thousands of clones, 85% to 95% seen once. Corrective cardiac operations yielded the resected thymus tissue. The donor group consisted of healthy Finnish infants who were having corrective surgery for congenital heart defects. The length of the CDR3 is 14 residues. The germline CDR1 and CDR2 sequences are SGHTS and YDEGEE. With 2 bases removed from V and 6 bases from J, the gap between germline ends came to 14 bases. Notes on this clone: Its antigen is not identified.

This chain joins TRBV5-8 and TRBJ1-2; no clear D gene. The sample consisted of thymus tissue. This sequence originates from a girl under three years old with a congenital heart defect but otherwise immunologically healthy. The CDR3 region has the DNA TGTGCCAGCAGCTTTGGGCGGGGTCTAGATGGCTACACCTTC. Translating gives CASSFGRGLDGYTF.